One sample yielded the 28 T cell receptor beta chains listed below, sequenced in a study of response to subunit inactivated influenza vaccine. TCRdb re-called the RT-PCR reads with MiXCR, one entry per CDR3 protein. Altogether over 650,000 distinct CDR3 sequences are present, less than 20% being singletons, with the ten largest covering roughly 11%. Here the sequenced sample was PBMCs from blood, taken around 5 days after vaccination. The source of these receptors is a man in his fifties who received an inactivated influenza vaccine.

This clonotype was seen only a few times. The DNA for the CDR3 is TGCAGTGCGGCGAGGACACTCGGAGGGGGCGCGACCCGCTTGAACACTGAAGCTTTCTTT. It encodes CSAARTLGGGATRLNTEAFF. V usage is TRBV20-1 and J usage is TRBJ1-1, with 7 bases fitting TRBD1. Germline CDR1 reads DFQATT; CDR2 reads SNEGSKA (reference sequence). V lost 6 bases and J lost 0; bases outside the gene matches: 25. CDR3 length equals 20 residues.

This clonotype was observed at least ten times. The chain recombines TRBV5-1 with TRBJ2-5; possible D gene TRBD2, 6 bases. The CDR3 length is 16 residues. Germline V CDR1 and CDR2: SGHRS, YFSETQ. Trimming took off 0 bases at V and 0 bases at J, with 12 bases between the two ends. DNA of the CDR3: TGCGCCAGCAGCTTGGCCGGGACTGTGTACCAAGAGACCCAGTACTTC. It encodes CASSLAGTVYQETQYF. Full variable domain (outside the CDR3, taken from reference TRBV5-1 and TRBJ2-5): KAGVTQTPRYLIKTRGQQVTLSCSPISGHRSVSWYQQTPGQGLQFLFEYFSETQRNKGNFPGRFSGRQFSNSRSEMNVSTLELGDSALYLCASSLAGTVYQETQYFGPGTRLLVL.

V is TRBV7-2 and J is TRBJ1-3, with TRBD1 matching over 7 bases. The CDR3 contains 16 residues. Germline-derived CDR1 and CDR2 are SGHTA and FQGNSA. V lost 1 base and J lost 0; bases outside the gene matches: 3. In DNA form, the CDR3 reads TGTGCCAGCAGCTTAGAGACAGGGATCTCTGGAAACACCATATATTTT. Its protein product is CASSLETGISGNTIYF. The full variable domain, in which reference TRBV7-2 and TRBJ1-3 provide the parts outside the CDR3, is GAGVSQSPSNKVTEKGKDVELRCDPISGHTALYWYRQSLGQGLEFLIYFQGNSAPDKSGLPSDRFSAERTGGSVSTLTIQRTQQEDSAVYLCASSLETGISGNTIYFGEGSWLTVV.

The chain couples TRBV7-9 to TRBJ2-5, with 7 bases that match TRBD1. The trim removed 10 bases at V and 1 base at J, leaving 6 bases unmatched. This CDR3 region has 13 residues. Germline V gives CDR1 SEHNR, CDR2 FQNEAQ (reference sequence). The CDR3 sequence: CAIGQDLQETQYF. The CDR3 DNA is TGTGCCATCGGACAGGACCTCCAAGAGACCCAGTACTTC.

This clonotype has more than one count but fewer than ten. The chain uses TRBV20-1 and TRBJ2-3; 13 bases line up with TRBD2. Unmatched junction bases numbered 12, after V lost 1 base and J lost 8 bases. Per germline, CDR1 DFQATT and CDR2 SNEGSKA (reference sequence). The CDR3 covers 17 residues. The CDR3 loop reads CSARVVSTSGGRATQYF. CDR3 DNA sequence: TGCAGTGCTAGAGTGGTTTCGACTAGCGGGGGGCGGGCTACGCAGTATTTT.

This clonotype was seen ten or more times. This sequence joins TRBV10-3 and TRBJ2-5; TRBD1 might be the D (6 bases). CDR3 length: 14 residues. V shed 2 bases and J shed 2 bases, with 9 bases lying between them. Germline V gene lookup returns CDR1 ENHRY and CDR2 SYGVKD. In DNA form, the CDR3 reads TGTGCCATCAGTGAGCCTGGACAGCAAGAGACCCAGTACTTC. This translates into CAISEPGQQETQYF.

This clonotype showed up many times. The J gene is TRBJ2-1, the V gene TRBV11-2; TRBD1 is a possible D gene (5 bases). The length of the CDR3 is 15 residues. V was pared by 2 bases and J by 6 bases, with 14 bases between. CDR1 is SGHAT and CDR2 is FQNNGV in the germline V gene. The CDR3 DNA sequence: TGTGCCAGCAGCTTATTCCCAGGGAAGGCCAATGAGCAGTTCTTC. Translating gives CASSLFPGKANEQFF.

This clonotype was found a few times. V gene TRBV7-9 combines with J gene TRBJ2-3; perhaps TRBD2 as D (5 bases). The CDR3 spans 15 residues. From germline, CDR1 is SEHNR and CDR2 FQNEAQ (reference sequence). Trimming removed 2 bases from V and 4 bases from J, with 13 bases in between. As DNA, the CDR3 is TGTGCCAGCAGCTTATTTCTAGCCCGCCCAGATACGCAGTATTTT. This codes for CASSLFLARPDTQYF.

CDR3 region: CASSFPAGTGGLIEQFF. DNA for the CDR3: TGTGCCAGCAGTTTCCCCGCCGGGACAGGGGGCTTAATTGAGCAGTTCTTC. V is TRBV12-3 or TRBV12-4 and J is TRBJ2-1, with TRBD1 matching over 12 bases. The CDR3 has 17 amino acids. V shed 3 bases, J shed 9 bases, and the junction held 12 bases outside the gene matches.

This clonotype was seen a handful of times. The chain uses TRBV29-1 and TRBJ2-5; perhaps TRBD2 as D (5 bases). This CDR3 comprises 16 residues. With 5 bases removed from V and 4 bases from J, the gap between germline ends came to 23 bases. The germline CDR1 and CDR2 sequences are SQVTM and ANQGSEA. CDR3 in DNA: TGCAGCGTTTCGGAAACTAGGACTCTCTACGGAGAGACCCAGTACTTC. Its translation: CSVSETRTLYGETQYF.

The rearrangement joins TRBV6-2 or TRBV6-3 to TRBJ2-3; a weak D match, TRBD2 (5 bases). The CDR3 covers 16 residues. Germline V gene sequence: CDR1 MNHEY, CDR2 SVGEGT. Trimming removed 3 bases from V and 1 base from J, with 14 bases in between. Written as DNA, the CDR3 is TGTGCCAGCAGTTATTCACCGGGATCTGGCACAGATACGCAGTATTTT. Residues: CASSYSPGSGTDTQYF.

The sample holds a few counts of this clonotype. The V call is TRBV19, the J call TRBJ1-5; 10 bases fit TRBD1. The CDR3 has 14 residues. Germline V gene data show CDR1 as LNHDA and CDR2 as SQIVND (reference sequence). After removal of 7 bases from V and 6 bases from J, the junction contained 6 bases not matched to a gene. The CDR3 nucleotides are TGTGCCAGTACCCAGGGACAGGGGTTTCAGCCCCAGCATTTT. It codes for CASTQGQGFQPQHF.

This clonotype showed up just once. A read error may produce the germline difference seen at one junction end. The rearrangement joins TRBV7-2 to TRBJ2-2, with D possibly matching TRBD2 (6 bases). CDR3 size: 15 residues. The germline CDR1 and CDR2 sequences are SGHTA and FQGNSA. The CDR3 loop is CASSPLALNTGELLF. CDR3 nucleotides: TGTGCCAGCAGCCCCCTAGCGCTGAACACCGGGGAGCTGCTTTTT.

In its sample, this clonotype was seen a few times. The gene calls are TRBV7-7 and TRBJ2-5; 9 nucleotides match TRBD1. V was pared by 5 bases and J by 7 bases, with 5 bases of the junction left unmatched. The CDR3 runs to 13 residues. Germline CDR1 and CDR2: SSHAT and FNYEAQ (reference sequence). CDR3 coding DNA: TGTGCCAGCAGCAGGGACAGGGAAGGGACCCAGTACTTC. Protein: CASSRDREGTQYF.

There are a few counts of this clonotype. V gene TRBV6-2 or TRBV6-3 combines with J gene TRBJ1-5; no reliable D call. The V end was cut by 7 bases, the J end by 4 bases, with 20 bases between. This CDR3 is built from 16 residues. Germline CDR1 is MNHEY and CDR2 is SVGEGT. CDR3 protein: CASTQSGGRQNQPQHF. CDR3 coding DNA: TGTGCCAGCACCCAAAGTGGCGGACGGCAGAATCAGCCCCAGCATTTT.

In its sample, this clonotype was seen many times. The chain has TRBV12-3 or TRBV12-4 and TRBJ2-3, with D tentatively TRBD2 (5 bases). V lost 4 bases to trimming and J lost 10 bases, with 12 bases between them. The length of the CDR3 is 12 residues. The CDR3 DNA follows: TGTGCCAGCAGTTCGAGCGAGGGCGCGCAGTATTTT. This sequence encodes CASSSSEGAQYF.

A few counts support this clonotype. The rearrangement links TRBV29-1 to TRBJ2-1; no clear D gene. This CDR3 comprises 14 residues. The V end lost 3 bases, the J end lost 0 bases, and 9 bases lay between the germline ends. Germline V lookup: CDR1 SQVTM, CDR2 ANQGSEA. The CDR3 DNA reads TGCAGCGTTGACGAAAACAGCTCCTACAATGAGCAGTTCTTC. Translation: CSVDENSSYNEQFF.

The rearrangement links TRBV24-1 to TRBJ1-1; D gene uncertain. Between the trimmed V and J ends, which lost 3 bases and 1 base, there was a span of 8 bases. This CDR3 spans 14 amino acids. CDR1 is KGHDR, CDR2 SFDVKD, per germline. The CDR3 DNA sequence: TGTGCCACCAGTGATGCCAGTGAGAACACTGAAGCTTTCTTT. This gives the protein CATSDASENTEAFF.

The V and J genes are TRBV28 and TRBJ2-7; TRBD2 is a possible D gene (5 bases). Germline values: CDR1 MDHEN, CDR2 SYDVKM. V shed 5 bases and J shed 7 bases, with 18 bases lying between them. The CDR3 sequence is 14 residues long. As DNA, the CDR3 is TGTGCCAGCAGTGCCCCCAGGAATCCGGGGGAGCAGTACTTC. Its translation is CASSAPRNPGEQYF.

The CDR3, as DNA: TGTGCCACCAGTGACCTATCAGCGGCAAGCACAGATACGCAGTATTTT. Translating it yields CATSDLSAASTDTQYF. The gene calls are TRBV24-1 and TRBJ2-3; perhaps TRBD2 as D (5 bases). V was trimmed by 4 bases and J by 0 bases, leaving 13 bases between them. The V gene's germline CDR1 is KGHDR and CDR2 SFDVKD. The CDR3 consists of 16 residues.

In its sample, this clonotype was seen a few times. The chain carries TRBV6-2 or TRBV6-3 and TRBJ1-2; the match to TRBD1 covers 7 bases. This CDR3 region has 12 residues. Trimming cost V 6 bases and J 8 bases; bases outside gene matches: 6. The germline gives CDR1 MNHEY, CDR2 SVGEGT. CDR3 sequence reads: CASSNDRVGYTF. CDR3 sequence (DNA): TGTGCCAGCAGCAACGACAGGGTCGGCTACACCTTC.

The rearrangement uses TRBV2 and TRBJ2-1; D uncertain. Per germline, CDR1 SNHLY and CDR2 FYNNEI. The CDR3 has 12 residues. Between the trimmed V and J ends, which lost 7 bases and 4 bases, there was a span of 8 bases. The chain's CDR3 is CASISRYNEQFF. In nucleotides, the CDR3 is TGTGCCAGCATTAGCCGATACAATGAGCAGTTCTTC.

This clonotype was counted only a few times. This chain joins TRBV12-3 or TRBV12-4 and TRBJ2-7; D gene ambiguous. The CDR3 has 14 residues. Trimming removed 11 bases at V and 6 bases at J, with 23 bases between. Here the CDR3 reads CAPPLASVVSEQYF. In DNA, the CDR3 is TGTGCCCCCCCTTTAGCAAGTGTAGTATCCGAGCAGTACTTC.

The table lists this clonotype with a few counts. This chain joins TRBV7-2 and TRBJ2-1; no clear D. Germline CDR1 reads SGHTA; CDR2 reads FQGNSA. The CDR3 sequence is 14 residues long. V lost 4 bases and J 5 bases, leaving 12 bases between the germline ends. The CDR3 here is CASSSLSVHNEQFF. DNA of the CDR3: TGTGCCAGCAGCTCTCTGTCCGTCCACAATGAGCAGTTCTTC.

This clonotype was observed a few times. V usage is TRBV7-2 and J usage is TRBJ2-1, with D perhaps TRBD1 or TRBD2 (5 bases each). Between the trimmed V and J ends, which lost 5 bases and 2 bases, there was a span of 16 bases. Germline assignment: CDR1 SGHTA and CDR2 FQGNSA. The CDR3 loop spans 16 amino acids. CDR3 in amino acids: CASSLSGALTYNEQFF. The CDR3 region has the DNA TGTGCCAGCAGCCTCTCCGGGGCGTTGACCTACAATGAGCAGTTCTTC.

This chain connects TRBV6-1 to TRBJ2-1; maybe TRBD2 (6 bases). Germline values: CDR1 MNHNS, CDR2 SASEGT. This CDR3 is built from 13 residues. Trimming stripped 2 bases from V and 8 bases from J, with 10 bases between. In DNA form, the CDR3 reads TGTGCCAGCAGTGAAATCGGGAGCTATGAGCAGTTCTTC. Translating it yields CASSEIGSYEQFF.

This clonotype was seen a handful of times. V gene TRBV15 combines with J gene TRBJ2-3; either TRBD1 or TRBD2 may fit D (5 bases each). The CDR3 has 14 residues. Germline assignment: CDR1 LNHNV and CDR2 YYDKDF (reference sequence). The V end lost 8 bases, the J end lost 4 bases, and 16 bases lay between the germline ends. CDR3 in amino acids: CATGDPRRADTQYF. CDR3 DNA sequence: TGTGCCACCGGGGACCCACGAAGGGCAGATACGCAGTATTTT.

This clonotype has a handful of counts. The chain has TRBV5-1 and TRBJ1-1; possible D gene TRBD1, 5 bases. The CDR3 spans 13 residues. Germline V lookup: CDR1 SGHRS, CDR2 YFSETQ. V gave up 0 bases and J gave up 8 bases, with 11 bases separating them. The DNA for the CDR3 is TGCGCCAGCAGCTTGGGGGGGACCGTAGAAGCTTTCTTT. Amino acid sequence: CASSLGGTVEAFF.